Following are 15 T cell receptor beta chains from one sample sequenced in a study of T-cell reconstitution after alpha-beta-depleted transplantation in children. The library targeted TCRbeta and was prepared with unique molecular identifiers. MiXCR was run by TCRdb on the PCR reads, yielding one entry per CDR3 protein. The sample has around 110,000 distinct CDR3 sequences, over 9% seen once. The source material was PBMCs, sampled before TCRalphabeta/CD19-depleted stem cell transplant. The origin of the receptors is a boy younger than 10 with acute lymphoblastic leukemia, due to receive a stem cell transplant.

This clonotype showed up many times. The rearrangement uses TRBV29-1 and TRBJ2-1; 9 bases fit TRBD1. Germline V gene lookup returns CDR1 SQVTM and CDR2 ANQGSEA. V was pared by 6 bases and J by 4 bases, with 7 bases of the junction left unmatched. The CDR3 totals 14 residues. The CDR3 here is CSVLGQGTYNEQFF. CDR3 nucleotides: TGCAGCGTCCTCGGACAGGGGACATACAATGAGCAGTTCTTC.

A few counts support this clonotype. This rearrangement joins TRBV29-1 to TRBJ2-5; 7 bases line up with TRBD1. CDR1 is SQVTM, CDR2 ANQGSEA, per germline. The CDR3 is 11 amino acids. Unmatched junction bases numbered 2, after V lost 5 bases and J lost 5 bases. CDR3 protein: CSVSDRETQYF. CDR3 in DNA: TGCAGCGTTTCGGACAGGGAGACCCAGTACTTC.

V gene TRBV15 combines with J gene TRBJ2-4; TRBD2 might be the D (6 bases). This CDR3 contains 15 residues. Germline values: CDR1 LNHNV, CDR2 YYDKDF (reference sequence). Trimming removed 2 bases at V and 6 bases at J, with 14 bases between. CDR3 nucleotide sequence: TGTGCCACCAGCAGATCCTGGGGCGGGACAAACATTCAGTACTTC. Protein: CATSRSWGGTNIQYF.

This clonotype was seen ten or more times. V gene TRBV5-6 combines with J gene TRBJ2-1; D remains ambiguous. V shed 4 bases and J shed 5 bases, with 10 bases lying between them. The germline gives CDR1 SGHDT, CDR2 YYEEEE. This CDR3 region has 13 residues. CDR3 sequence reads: CASSVTENNEQFF. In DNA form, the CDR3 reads TGTGCCAGCAGCGTCACAGAGAACAATGAGCAGTTCTTC.

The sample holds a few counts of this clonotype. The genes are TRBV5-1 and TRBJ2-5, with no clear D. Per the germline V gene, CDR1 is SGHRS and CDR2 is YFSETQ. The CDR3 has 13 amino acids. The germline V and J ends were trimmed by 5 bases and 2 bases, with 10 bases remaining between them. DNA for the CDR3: TGCGCCAGCAGACGGTTGGAGCAAGAGACCCAGTACTTC. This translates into CASRRLEQETQYF.

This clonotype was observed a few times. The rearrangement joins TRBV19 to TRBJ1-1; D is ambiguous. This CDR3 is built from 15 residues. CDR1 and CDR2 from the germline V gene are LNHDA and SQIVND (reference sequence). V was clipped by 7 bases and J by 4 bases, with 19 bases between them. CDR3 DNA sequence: TGTGCCAGTACCCCGACGGGGTATCTCCGCACTGAAGCTTTCTTT. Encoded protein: CASTPTGYLRTEAFF.

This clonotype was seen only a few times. CDR3 loop: CSARDSSGKYEQYF. The CDR3 DNA sequence: TGCAGTGCTAGAGATTCTAGCGGAAAATACGAGCAGTACTTC. The V call is TRBV20-1, the J call TRBJ2-7; 7 positions agree with TRBD2. V trimming: 0 bases; J trimming: 4 bases; junction bases outside the gene matches: 6. The CDR3 consists of 14 residues. CDR1 and CDR2 (germline): DFQATT, SNEGSKA (reference sequence).

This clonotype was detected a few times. The CDR3 here is CASSFSLSYNEQFF. For the CDR3, the DNA is TGTGCCAGCAGCTTCTCTCTTTCCTACAATGAGCAGTTCTTC. The chain carries TRBV11-2 and TRBJ2-1, with D hard to call. Trimming removed 3 bases from V and 1 base from J, with 7 bases in between. Germline V lookup: CDR1 SGHAT, CDR2 FQNNGV. The CDR3 spans 14 residues.

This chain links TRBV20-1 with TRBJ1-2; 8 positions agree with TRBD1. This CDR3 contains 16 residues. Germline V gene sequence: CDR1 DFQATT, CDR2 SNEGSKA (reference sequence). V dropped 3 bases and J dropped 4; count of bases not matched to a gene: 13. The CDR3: CSASSFQGARLYGYTF. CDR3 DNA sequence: TGCAGTGCTAGTAGTTTCCAGGGGGCGCGCCTCTATGGCTACACCTTC.

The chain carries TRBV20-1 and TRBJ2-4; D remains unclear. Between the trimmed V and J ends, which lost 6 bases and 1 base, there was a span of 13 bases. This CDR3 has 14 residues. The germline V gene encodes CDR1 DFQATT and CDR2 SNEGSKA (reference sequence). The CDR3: CSATDWRAKNIQYF. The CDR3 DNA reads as TGCAGTGCCACGGATTGGCGGGCCAAAAACATTCAGTACTTC.

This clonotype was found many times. CDR3 residues: CASSFRNTGELFF. For the CDR3, the DNA is TGTGCCAGCAGCTTCAGAAACACCGGGGAGCTGTTTTTT. The chain uses TRBV7-9 and TRBJ2-2; no clear D. With 3 bases removed from V and 2 bases from J, the gap between germline ends came to 4 bases. The CDR3 is 13 residues long. The germline V gene has CDR1 SEHNR and CDR2 FQNEAQ (reference sequence).

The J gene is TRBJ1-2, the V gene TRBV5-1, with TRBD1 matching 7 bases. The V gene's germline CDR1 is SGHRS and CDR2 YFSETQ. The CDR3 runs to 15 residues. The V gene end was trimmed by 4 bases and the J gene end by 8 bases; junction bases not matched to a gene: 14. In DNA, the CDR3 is TGCGCCAGCAGCCAGGACGTGACAGGGAGCCTGGGCTACACCTTC. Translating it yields CASSQDVTGSLGYTF.

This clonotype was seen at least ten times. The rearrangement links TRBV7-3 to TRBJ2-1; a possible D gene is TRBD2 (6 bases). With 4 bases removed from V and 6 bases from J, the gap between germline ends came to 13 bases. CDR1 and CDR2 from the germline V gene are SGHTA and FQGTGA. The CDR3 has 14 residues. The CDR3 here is CASSWDSIINEQFF. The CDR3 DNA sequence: TGTGCCAGCAGCTGGGACTCTATCATCAATGAGCAGTTCTTC.

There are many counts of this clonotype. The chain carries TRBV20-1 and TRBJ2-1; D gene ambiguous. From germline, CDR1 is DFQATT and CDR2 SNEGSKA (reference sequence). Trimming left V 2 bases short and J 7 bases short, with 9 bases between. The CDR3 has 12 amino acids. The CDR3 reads CSARFAVNEQFF. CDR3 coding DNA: TGCAGTGCTAGATTTGCGGTAAATGAGCAGTTCTTC.

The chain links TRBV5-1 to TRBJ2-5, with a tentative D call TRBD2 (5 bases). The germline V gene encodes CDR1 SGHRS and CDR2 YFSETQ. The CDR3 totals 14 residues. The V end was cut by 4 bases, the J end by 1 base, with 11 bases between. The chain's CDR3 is CASSPWTAQETQYF. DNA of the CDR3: TGCGCCAGCAGCCCATGGACTGCCCAAGAGACCCAGTACTTC.